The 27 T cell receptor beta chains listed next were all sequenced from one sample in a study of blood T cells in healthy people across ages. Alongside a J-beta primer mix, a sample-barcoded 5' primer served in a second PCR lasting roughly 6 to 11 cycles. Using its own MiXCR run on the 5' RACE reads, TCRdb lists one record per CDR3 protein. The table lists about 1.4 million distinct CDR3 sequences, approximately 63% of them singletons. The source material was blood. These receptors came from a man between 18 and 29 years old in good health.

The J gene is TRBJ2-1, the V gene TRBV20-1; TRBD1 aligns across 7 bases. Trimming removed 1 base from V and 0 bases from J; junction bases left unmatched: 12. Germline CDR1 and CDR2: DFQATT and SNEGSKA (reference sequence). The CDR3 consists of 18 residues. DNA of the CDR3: TGCAGTGCTAGAGTAGAGGGGGCATCGAGAAGCTCCTACAATGAGCAGTTCTTC. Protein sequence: CSARVEGASRSSYNEQFF.

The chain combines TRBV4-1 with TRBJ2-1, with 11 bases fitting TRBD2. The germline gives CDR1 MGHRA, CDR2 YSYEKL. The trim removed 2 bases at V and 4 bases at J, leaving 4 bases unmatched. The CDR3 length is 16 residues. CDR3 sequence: CASSQYTSGGYNEQFF. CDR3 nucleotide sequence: TGCGCCAGCAGCCAATACACTAGCGGGGGATACAATGAGCAGTTCTTC.

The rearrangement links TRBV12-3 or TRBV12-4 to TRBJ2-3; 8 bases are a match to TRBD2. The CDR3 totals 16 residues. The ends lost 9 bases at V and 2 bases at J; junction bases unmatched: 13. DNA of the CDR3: TGTGCCAGGCCCGGGTGGGTAGCGGGGAACACAGATACGCAGTATTTT. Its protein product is CARPGWVAGNTDTQYF.

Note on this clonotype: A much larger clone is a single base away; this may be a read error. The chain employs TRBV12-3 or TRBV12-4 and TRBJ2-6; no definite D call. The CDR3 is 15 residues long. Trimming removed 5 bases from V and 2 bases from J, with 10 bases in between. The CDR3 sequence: CASSRGSPGANVLTF. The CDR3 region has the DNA TGTGCCAGCAGTCGTGGTAGCCCTGGGGCCAACGTCCTGACTTTC.

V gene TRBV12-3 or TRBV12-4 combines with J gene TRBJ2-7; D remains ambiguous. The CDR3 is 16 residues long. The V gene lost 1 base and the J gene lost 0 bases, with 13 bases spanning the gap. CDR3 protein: CASSLVGRLFSYEQYF. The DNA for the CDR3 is TGTGCCAGCAGTTTAGTCGGCAGATTATTCTCCTACGAGCAGTACTTC.

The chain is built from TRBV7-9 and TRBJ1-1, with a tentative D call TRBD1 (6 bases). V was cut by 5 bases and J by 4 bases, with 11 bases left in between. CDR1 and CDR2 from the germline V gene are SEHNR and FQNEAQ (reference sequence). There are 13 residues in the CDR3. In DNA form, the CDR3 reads TGTGCCAGCAGCGCCAAGGGGGGCACTGAAGCTTTCTTT. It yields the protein CASSAKGGTEAFF.

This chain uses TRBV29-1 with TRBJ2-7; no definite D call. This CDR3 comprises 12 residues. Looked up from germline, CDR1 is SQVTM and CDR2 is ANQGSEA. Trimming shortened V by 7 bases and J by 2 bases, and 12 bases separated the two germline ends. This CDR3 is CSAVDTTYEQYF. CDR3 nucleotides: TGCAGCGCCGTAGACACTACCTACGAGCAGTACTTC.

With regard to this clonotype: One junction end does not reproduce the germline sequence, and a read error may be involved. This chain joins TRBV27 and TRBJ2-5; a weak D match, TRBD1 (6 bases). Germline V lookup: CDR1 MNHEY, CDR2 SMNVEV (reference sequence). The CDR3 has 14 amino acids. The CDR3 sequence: CASRSSGVEETQYF. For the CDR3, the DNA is TGCGCCAGCAGGTCCTCAGGGGTTGAAGAGACCCAGTACTTC.

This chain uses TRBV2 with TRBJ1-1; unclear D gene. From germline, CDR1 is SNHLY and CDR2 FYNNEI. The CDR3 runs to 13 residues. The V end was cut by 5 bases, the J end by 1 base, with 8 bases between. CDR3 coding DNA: TGTGCCAGCAGTAAAGAGGAGAACACTGAAGCTTTCTTT. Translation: CASSKEENTEAFF.

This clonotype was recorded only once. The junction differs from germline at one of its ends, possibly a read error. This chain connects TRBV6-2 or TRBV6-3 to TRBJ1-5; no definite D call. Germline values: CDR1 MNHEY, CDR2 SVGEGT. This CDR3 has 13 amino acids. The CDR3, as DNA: TGTGCCGGCAGCCTAAGGACCAGTCAGCCCCAGCATTTT. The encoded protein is CAGSLRTSQPQHF.

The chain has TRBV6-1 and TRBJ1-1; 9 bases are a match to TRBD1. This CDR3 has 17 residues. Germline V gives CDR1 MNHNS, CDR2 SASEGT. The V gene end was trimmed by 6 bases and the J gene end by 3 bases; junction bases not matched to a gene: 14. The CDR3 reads CASSPGGTGRVYTEAFF. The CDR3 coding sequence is TGTGCCAGCAGCCCTGGCGGGACAGGGCGCGTGTACACTGAAGCTTTCTTT.

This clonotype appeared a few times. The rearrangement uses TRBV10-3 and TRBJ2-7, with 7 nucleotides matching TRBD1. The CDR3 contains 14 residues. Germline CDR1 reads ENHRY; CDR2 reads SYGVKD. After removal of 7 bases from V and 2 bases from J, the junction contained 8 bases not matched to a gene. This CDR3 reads CAITTGEFPYEQYF. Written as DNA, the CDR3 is TGTGCCATCACTACAGGGGAATTTCCCTACGAGCAGTACTTC.

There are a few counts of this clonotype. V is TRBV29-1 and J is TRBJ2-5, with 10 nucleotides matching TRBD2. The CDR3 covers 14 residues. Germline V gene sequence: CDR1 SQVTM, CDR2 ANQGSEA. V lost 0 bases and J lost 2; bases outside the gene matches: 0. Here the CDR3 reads CSVEELAGQETQYF. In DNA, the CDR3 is TGCAGCGTTGAAGAACTAGCGGGGCAAGAGACCCAGTACTTC.

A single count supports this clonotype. CDR3 loop: CASSQPPGRNYGYTF. In DNA form, the CDR3 reads TGCGCCAGCAGCCAGCCCCCGGGTCGGAACTATGGCTACACCTTC. The V call is TRBV4-1, the J call TRBJ1-2, with D unclear. V shed 3 bases and J shed 2 bases, with 13 bases lying between them. CDR1 MGHRA and CDR2 YSYEKL come from the germline V gene. This CDR3 has 15 amino acids.

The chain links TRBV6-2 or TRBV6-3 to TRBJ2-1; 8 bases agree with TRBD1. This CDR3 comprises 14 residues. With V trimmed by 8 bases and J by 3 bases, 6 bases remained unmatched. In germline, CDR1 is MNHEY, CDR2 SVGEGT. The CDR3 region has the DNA TGTGCCAGCGAAGGACAGGGAAACTACAATGAGCAGTTCTTC. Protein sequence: CASEGQGNYNEQFF.

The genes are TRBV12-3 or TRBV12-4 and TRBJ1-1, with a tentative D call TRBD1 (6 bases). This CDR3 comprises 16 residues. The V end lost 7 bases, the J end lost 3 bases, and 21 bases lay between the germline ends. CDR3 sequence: CASTLGAGPGDTEAFF. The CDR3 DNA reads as TGTGCCAGCACCTTGGGGGCGGGGCCCGGGGACACTGAAGCTTTCTTT.

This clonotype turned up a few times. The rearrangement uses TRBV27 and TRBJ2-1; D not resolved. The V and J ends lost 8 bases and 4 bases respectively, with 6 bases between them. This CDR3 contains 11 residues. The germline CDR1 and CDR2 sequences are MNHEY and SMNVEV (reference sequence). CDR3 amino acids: CASGRYNEQFF. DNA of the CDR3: TGTGCCAGCGGCCGATACAATGAGCAGTTCTTC.

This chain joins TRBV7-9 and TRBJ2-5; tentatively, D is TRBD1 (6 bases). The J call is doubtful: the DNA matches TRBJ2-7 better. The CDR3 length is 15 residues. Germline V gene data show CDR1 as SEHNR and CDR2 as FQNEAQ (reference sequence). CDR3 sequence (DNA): TGTGCCAGCAGCCCCTGGGACAATAATTACCACGAGCAGTACTTC. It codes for CASSPWDNNYHEQYF.

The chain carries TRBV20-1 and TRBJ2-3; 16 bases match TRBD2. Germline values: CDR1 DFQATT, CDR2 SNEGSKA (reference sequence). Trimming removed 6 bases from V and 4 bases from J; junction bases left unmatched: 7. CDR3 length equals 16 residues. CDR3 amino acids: CSAPGTSGGAADTQYF. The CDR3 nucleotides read TGCAGTGCACCGGGGACTAGCGGGGGGGCTGCAGATACGCAGTATTTT.

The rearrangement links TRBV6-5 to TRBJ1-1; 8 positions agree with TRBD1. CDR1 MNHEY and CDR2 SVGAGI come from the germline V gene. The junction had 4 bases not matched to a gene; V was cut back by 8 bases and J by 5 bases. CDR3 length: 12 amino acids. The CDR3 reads CASWTGKTEAFF. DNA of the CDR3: TGTGCCAGCTGGACAGGGAAAACTGAAGCTTTCTTT.

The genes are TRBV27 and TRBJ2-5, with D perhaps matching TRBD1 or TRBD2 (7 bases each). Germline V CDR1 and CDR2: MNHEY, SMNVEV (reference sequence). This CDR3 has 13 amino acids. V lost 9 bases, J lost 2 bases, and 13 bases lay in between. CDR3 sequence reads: CASQQGGQETQYF. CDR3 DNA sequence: TGTGCCAGTCAGCAGGGGGGGCAAGAGACCCAGTACTTC.

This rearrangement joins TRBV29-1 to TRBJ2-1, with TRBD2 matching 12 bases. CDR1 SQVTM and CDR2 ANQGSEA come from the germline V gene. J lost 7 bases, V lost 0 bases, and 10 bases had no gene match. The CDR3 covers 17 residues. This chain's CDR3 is CSVEDWLGGTSGNEQFF. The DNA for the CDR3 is TGCAGCGTTGAAGATTGGCTCGGGGGGACTAGCGGGAATGAGCAGTTCTTC.

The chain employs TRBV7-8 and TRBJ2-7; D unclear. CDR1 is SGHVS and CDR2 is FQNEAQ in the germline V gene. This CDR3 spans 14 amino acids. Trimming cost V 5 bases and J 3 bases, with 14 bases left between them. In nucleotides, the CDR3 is TGTGCCAGCAGCGAGTACAAGGATAACTACGAGCAGTACTTC. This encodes CASSEYKDNYEQYF.

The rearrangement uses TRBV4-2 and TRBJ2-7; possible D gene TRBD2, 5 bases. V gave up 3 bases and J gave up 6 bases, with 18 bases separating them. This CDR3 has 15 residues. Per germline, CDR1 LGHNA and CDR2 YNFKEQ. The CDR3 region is CASSHEAGRLLEQYF. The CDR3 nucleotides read TGTGCCAGCAGCCATGAGGCGGGCCGACTTCTCGAGCAGTACTTC.

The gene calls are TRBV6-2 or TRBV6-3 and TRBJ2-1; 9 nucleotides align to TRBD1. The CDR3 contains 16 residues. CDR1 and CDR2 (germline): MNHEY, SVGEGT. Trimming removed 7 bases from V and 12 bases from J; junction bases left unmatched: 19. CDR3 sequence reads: CASTQSGTGIFLGQFF. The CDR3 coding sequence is TGTGCCAGCACACAATCCGGGACAGGGATTTTTCTGGGGCAGTTCTTC.

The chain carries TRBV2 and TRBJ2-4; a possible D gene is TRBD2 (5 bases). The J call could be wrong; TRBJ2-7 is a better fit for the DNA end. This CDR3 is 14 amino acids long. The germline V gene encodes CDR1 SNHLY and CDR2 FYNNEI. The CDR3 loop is CASRSGVVSYEQYF. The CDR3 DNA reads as TGTGCCAGCAGATCCGGGGTAGTTTCCTACGAGCAGTACTTC.

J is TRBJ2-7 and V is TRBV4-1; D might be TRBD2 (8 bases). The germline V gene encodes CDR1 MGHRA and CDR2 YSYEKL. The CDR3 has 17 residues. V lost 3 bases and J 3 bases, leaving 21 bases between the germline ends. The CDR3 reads CASSHRPTGTSNYEQYF. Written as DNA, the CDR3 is TGCGCCAGCAGCCACCGCCCGACAGGGACTAGTAACTACGAGCAGTACTTC.